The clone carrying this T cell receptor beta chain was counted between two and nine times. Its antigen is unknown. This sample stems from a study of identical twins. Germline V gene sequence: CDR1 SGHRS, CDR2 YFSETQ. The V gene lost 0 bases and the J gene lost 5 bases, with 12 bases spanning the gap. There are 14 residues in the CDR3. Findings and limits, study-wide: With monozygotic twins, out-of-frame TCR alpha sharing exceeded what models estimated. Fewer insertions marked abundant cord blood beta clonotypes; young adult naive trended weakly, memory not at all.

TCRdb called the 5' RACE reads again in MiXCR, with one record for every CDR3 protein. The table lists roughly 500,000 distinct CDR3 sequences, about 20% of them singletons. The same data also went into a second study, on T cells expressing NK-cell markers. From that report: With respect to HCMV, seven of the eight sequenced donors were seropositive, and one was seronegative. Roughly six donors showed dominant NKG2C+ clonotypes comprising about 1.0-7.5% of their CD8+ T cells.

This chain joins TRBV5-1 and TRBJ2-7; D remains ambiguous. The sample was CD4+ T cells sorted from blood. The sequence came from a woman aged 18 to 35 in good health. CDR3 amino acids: CASSLAPPLDEQYF. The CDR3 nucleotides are TGCGCCAGCAGCTTGGCCCCCCCCCTCGACGAGCAGTACTTC.